The 6 T cell receptor beta chains reported below all come from one sample, sequenced in a study of PD-1 blockade in classical Hodgkin lymphoma. The time point: newly diagnosed, previously untreated cHL patient sample. Magnetic negative selection was used to purify CD8+ T cells from thawed PBMCs. TCRdb's copy holds only in-frame clones and misses some; the assay was immunoSEQ multiplex PCR. The sample records more than 12,000 clones, roughly nine tenths being singletons. The sample was CD8+ T cells from blood. These receptors were collected from a human donor with classical Hodgkin lymphoma.

CDR3 sequence reads: CASSVRDAVSHYGYTF. The CDR3 nucleotides are TGTGCCAGCAGCGTCCGAGACGCAGTATCCCATTATGGCTACACCTTC. V and J are TRBV7-9 and TRBJ1-2; D gene unclear. The length of the CDR3 is 16 residues. Germline CDR1 reads SEHNR; CDR2 reads FQNEAQ (reference sequence). The V end was cut by 5 bases, the J end by 5 bases, with 21 bases between.

The chain is built from TRBV9 and TRBJ2-6; no firm D call. Deletions cut 3 bases from V and 4 bases from J, with 11 bases between. Germline-derived CDR1 and CDR2 are SGDLS and YYNGEE. CDR3 length: 15 residues. DNA for the CDR3: TGTGCCAGCAGCGGGAGTCCCCCAGGGGCCAACGTCCTGACTTTC. Its protein is CASSGSPPGANVLTF.

The count of this clone is one. V and J are TRBV11-2 and TRBJ2-3; TRBD2 agrees at 12 bases. Germline values: CDR1 SGHAT, CDR2 FQNNGV. The length of the CDR3 is 15 residues. Trimming removed 5 bases from V and 3 bases from J; junction bases left unmatched: 3. The CDR3 loop is CASSLAGGPTDTQYF. The CDR3 DNA sequence: TGTGCCAGCAGCCTAGCGGGAGGGCCGACAGATACGCAGTATTTT.

The genes are TRBV7-6 and TRBJ1-6; the D is unclear. The CDR3 extends over 15 amino acids. Between the trimmed V and J ends, which lost 1 base and 10 bases, there was a span of 14 bases. Per germline, CDR1 SGHVS and CDR2 FNYEAQ. This CDR3 reads CASSLGGGFQSPLHF. CDR3 nucleotides: TGTGCCAGCAGCTTAGGGGGAGGGTTTCAGTCACCCCTCCACTTT. Complete variable domain (other parts from reference TRBV7-6 and TRBJ1-6): GAGVSQSPRYKVTKRGQDVALRCDPISGHVSLYWYRQALGQGPEFLTYFNYEAQQDKSGLPNDRFSAERPEGSISTLTIQRTEQRDSAMYRCASSLGGGFQSPLHFGNGTRLTVT.

V is TRBV11-3 and J is TRBJ2-3, with D uncertain. V shed 7 bases and J shed 4 bases, with 12 bases lying between them. The germline CDR1 and CDR2 sequences are SGHNT and YENEEA. The CDR3 contains 13 residues. CDR3 sequence reads: CASTTDLSDTQYF. For the CDR3, the DNA is TGTGCCAGCACCACGGACCTTTCAGATACGCAGTATTTT.

The V gene is TRBV7-4, the J gene TRBJ2-7, with 9 bases aligning to TRBD2. Germline loops: CDR1 SGHVT, CDR2 SQSDAQ. The CDR3 has 19 residues. J gave up 1 base and V 2 bases, and 15 bases lay outside the gene matches. CDR3 amino acids: CASSLRLADRQRASYEQYF. The CDR3 nucleotides are TGTGCCAGCAGCTTACGACTAGCGGATCGCCAGAGAGCATCCTACGAGCAGTACTTC.